This T cell receptor beta chain was sequenced for a study of immune cell composition in non-small cell lung cancer. Whole-study context: Most cases were lung adenocarcinoma or squamous cell carcinoma. Study conclusions and caveats: 60% to 80% of squamous and roughly 34% of adenocarcinoma cases had tumour-associated clones >0.5%. Dominant in vivo tumour-associated clones were not shown to share tumour-reactive sequences. In adenocarcinoma, maximal tumour-associated clone frequency tracked TIL tumour reactivity.

The table came from immunoSEQ multiplex PCR; TCRdb's copy has only in-frame clones and leaves some out. The sample lists a few thousand clones, roughly four fifths occurring once. The CDR3 is 16 amino acids. Germline loops: CDR1 MNHEY, CDR2 SMNVEV (reference sequence). Trimming took 4 bases from V and 2 from J, leaving 14 bases between them. The normal lung sample lay at least 3 cm, and maximally far, from the tumour. Turning to this clone: Its specificity is not known.

The source is a human donor with non-small cell lung cancer. J is TRBJ2-2 and V is TRBV27; unclear D gene. The source material was non-adjacent lung tissue. The CDR3 DNA sequence: TGTGCCAGCAGTTCGCATCCGGGTCTTAACACCGGGGAGCTGTTTTTT. Amino acids: CASSSHPGLNTGELFF.